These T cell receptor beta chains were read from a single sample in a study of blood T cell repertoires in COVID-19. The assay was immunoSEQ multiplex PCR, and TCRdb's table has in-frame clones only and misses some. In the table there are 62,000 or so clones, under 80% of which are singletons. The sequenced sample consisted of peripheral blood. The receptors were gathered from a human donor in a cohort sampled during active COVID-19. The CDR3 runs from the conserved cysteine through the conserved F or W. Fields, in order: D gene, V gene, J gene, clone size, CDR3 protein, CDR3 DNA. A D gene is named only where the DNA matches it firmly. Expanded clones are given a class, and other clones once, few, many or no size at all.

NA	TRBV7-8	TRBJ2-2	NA	CASSLDGMNTGELFF	TGTGCCAGCAGCTTAGACGGGATGAACACCGGGGAGCTGTTTTTT
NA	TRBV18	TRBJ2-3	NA	CASSPSFVSTDTQYF	TGTGCCAGCTCACCATCCTTCGTTAGCACAGATACGCAGTATTTT
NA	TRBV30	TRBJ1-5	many	CAWSKGLNQPQHF	TGTGCCTGGAGTAAGGGACTCAATCAGCCCCAGCATTTT
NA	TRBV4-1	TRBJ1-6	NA	CASSQGIGGPSPLHF	TGCGCCAGCAGCCAAGGAATCGGGGGTCCCTCACCCCTCCACTTT
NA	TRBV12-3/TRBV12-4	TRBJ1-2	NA	CASSFRFGGGYTF	TGTGCCAGCAGTTTTCGGTTCGGCGGTGGCTACACCTTC
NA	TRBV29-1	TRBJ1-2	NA	CSVDTNRYGYTF	TGCAGCGTAGACACAAATCGCTATGGCTACACCTTC
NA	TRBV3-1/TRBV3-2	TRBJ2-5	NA	CASSLSVRGETQYF	TGTGCCAGCAGCCTCAGTGTAAGGGGGGAGACCCAGTACTTC
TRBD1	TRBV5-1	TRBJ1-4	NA	CASSLQPRGAANEKLFF	TGCGCCAGCAGCTTGCAACCCAGGGGGGCTGCTAATGAAAAACTGTTTTTT
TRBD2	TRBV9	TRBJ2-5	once	CASSGTAGGGETQYF	TGTGCCAGCAGCGGGACAGCGGGGGGAGGAGAGACCCAGTACTTC
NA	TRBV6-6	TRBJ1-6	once	CAGSSYNSPLHF	TGTGCGGGGAGCTCCTATAATTCACCCCTCCACTTT
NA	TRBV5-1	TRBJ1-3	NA	CASSHGTSGNTIYF	TGCGCCAGCAGCCACGGGACAAGTGGAAACACCATATATTTT
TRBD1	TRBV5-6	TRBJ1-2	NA	CASSRTGSEGYTF	TGTGCCAGCAGCCGGACAGGAAGTGAAGGCTACACCTTC
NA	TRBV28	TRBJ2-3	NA	CASTFGGLNTDTQYF	TGTGCCAGCACCTTCGGGGGGCTGAACACAGATACGCAGTATTTT
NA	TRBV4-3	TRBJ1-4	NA	CASSPTKGRNEKLFF	TGCGCCAGCAGCCCCACCAAGGGGAGGAATGAAAAACTGTTTTTT
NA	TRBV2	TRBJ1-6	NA	CASKRAGANNSPLHF	TGTGCCAGCAAGAGGGCGGGGGCAAATAATTCACCCCTCCACTTT
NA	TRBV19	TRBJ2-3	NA	CASRLTGLGTDTQYF	TGTGCCAGTAGGCTGACAGGCCTGGGCACAGATACGCAGTATTTT
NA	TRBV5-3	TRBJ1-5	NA	CARSLNSAGGVNQPQHF	TGTGCCAGAAGCTTAAATTCCGCTGGGGGCGTCAATCAGCCCCAGCATTTT
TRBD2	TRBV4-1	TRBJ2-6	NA	CASSPGGASGANVLTF	TGCGCCAGCAGCCCCGGGGGGGCCTCTGGGGCCAACGTCCTGACTTTC
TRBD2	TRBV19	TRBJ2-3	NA	CASSSIGLAGRYTDTQYF	TGTGCCAGTAGTTCTATCGGACTAGCGGGGCGATACACAGATACGCAGTATTTT
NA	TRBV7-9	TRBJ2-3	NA	CASSRQELGTDTQYF	TGTGCCAGCAGCCGACAGGAGCTTGGCACAGATACGCAGTATTTT
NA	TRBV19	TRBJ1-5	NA	CASSRGGIEPQHF	TGTGCCAGTAGTAGAGGCGGGATTGAGCCCCAGCATTTT
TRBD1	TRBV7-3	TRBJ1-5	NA	CANDRQGSNQPQHF	TGTGCCAACGACAGACAGGGGAGCAATCAGCCCCAGCATTTT
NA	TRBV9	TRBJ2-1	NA	CASSVDVVAYNEQFF	TGTGCCAGCAGCGTAGATGTTGTCGCCTACAATGAGCAGTTCTTC
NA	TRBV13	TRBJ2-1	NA	CASSLGGPSSYNEQFF	TGTGCCAGCAGCTTAGGGGGGCCTAGCTCCTACAATGAGCAGTTCTTC
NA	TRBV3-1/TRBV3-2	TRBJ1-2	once	CASSQTGNYGYTF	TGTGCCAGCAGCCAAACAGGCAACTATGGCTACACCTTC
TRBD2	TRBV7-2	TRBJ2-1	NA	CASSLERGGEQFF	TGTGCCAGCAGCTTAGAGCGGGGGGGTGAGCAGTTCTTC
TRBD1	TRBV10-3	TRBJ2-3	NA	CAIRADRGGTDTQYF	TGTGCCATCAGAGCCGACAGGGGCGGCACAGATACGCAGTATTTT
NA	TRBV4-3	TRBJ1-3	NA	CASSISGPGNTIYF	TGCGCCAGCTCCATATCAGGTCCTGGAAACACCATATATTTT
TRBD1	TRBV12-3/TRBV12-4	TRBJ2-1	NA	CASSRQGYEQFF	TGTGCCAGCAGTCGACAGGGCTATGAGCAGTTCTTC
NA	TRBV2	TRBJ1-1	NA	CASRREVNTEAFF	TGTGCCAGCAGGAGAGAGGTGAACACTGAAGCTTTCTTT
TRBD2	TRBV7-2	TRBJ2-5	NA	CASSLGGTSGLRETQYF	TGTGCCAGCAGCTTAGGGGGGACTAGCGGTCTTCGGGAGACCCAGTACTTC
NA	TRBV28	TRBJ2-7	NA	CASYTPYEQYF	TGTGCCAGCTACACCCCCTACGAGCAGTACTTC
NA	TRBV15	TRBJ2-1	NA	CATSREISDNEQFF	TGTGCCACCAGCAGAGAAATCTCGGACAATGAGCAGTTCTTC
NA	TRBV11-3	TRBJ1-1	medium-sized	CASSRHGFNTEAFF	TGTGCCAGCAGCCGGCACGGGTTCAACACTGAAGCTTTCTTT
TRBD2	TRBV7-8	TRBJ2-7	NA	CASSLASAGGPYEQYF	TGTGCCAGCAGCTTAGCGTCGGCGGGGGGGCCCTACGAGCAGTACTTC
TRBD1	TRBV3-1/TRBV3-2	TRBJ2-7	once	CASRTGGPGQGYEQYF	TGTGCCAGCAGGACCGGGGGTCCGGGACAGGGCTACGAGCAGTACTTC
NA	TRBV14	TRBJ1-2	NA	CASSQARRSNYGYTF	TGTGCCAGCAGCCAAGCGAGACGGAGTAACTATGGCTACACCTTC
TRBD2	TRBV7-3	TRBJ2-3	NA	CASSSTGGNTDTQYF	TGTGCCAGCAGCTCAACGGGGGGGAACACAGATACGCAGTATTTT
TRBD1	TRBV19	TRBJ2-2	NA	CASRGQAPNTGELFF	TGTGCCAGCCGAGGACAGGCTCCGAACACCGGGGAGCTGTTTTTT
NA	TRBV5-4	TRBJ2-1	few	CASSSAGTYNEQFF	TGTGCCAGCAGCTCCGCAGGGACCTACAATGAGCAGTTCTTC
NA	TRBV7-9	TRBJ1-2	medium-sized	CASSLAHVTGSGYTF	TGTGCCAGCAGCTTAGCGCACGTAACAGGGAGTGGCTACACCTTC
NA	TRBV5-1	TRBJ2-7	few	CASSLLPGIYEQYF	TGCGCCAGCAGCTTACTCCCCGGGATCTACGAGCAGTACTTC
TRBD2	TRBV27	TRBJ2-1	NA	CASSFWSSGNDEQFF	TGTGCCAGCAGTTTCTGGTCTAGCGGAAATGATGAGCAGTTCTTC
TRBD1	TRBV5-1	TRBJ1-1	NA	CASSLEGAWTEAFF	TGCGCCAGCAGCTTAGAGGGGGCGTGGACTGAAGCTTTCTTT
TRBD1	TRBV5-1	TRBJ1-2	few	CASSMGQGSEYGYTF	TGCGCCAGCAGCATGGGACAGGGGTCGGAATATGGCTACACCTTC